This T cell receptor beta chain appears in the sequencing data of a study of breast tumors, draining lymph nodes, adjacent tissues. This clonotype was found a few times. Using its own MiXCR run on the multiplex PCR reads, TCRdb lists one record per CDR3 protein. The data show about 21,000 distinct CDR3 sequences, 41% seen once. This sequence originates from a female donor with breast cancer. Some clones in this sample may be carry-over from other donors' samples. The specimen sequenced was breast tumor tissue.

As DNA, the CDR3 is TGCGCCAGCAGCCAAGATTGGTCAGCGAACAATGAGCAGTTCTTC. Translating it yields CASSQDWSANNEQFF. The chain links TRBV4-3 to TRBJ2-1; D gene uncertain. There are 15 residues in the CDR3. The V end lost 0 bases, the J end lost 5 bases, and 11 bases lay between the germline ends. Germline CDR1 LGHNA, CDR2 YSLEER.